A single sample is the source of the 3 T cell receptor beta chains below, sequenced in a study of early T cells in non-severe SARS-CoV-2 infection. TCRdb re-analysed the 5' RACE reads in MiXCR, keeping a single row per CDR3 protein. The sample includes about 97,000 distinct CDR3 sequences, 11% seen only once; the top ten take around 4.3%. Specimen: whole blood, collected at baseline. The receptors come from an adult who was a healthcare worker with PCR-confirmed SARS-CoV-2 infection or an uninfected control (not recorded which).

The chain is built from TRBV2 and TRBJ2-7; D is undetermined. CDR1 and CDR2 from the germline V gene are SNHLY and FYNNEI. Between the trimmed V and J ends, which lost 1 base and 2 bases, there was a span of 12 bases. CDR3 length equals 15 residues. The CDR3 loop is CASSEGQASTYEQYF. CDR3 DNA sequence: TGTGCCAGCAGTGAAGGTCAGGCGAGCACCTACGAGCAGTACTTC.

This clonotype was seen ten or more times. The chain links TRBV29-1 to TRBJ1-1; D gene uncertain. Trimming shortened V by 4 bases and J by 1 base, and 4 bases separated the two germline ends. The CDR3 totals 11 residues. CDR1 SQVTM and CDR2 ANQGSEA come from the germline V gene. CDR3: CSVGKNTEAFF. The CDR3 region has the DNA TGCAGCGTTGGCAAGAACACTGAAGCTTTCTTT.

This clonotype was observed many times. The rearrangement joins TRBV29-1 to TRBJ1-5, with D possibly matching TRBD1 (6 bases). V was cut by 4 bases and J by 6 bases, with 16 bases left in between. Germline CDR1 is SQVTM and CDR2 is ANQGSEA. The CDR3 contains 14 residues. The CDR3 here is CSVGEQGSGQPQHF. CDR3 in DNA: TGCAGCGTTGGGGAACAGGGATCGGGTCAGCCCCAGCATTTT. Based on the CDR3 plus reference TRBV29-1 and TRBJ1-5, the full variable domain is SAVISQKPSRDICQRGTSLTIQCQVDSQVTMMFWYRQQPGQSLTLIATANQGSEATYESGFVIDKFPISRPNLTFSTLTVSNMSPEDSSIYLCSVGEQGSGQPQHFGDGTRLSIL.